The text below deals with one T cell receptor beta chain. Its target is not known. The entry originates in a study of CD8+ T cells in alopecia areata. The treatment: oral pan-JAK inhibitor, 5-10 mg twice daily. T lymphocytes (CD4+ and CD8+) were sorted from PBMCs. As the sequencing template, cDNA was produced by extracting RNA and reverse transcribing it. TCRdb's table, derived via immunoSEQ multiplex PCR, lists solely in-frame clones and lacks some. The data hold about 90,000 clones, with roughly 47% observed a single time. Study results and limitations: Just one nonresponder means the tie between baseline CD8+ expansion and response stays uncertain.

V lost 7 bases and J 0 bases, leaving 14 bases between the germline ends. The CDR3 covers 15 residues. The germline CDR1 and CDR2 sequences are SNHLY and FYNNEI. The TCR sequence derives from a human donor with alopecia areata. The gene calls are TRBV2 and TRBJ2-3; TRBD2 is a possible D gene (6 bases). The material sequenced was CD8+ T cells sorted from blood, taken at week 24, from a patient treated with tofacitinib. CDR3 in amino acids: CASNGGTASTDTQYF. CDR3 coding DNA: TGTGCCAGCAATGGGGGGACGGCGAGCACAGATACGCAGTATTTT.